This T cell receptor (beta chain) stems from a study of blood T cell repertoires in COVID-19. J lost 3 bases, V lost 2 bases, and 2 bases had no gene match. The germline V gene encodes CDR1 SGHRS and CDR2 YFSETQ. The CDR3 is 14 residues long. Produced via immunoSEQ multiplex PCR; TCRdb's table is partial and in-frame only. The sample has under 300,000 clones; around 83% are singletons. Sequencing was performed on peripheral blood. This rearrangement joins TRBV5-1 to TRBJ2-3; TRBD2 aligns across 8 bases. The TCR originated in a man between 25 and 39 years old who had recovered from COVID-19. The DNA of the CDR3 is TGCGCCAGCAGCTTACGGGGGGGAACAGATACGCAGTATTTT. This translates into CASSLRGGTDTQYF.